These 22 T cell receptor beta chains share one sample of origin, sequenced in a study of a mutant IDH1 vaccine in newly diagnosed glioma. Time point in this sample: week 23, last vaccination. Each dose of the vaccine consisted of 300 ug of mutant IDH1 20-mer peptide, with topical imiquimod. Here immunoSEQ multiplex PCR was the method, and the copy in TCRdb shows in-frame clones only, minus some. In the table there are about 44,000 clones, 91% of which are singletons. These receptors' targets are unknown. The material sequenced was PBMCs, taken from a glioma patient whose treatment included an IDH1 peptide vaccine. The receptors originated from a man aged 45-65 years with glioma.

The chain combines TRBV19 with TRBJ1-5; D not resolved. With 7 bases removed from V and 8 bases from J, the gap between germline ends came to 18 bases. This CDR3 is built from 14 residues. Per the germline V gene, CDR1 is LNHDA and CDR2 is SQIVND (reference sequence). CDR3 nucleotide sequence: TGTGCCAGTACCAACCCGAGTGGGTATAAGCCCCAGCATTTT. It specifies CASTNPSGYKPQHF.

The CDR3 spells CASSLRGFGNTIYF. Written as DNA, the CDR3 is TGCGCCAGCAGCTTAAGGGGATTTGGAAACACCATATATTTT. This chain uses TRBV5-1 with TRBJ1-3; tentative D call: TRBD1 (5 bases). The V gene lost 2 bases and the J gene lost 3 bases, with 9 bases spanning the gap. From germline, CDR1 is SGHRS and CDR2 YFSETQ. The CDR3 loop spans 14 amino acids.

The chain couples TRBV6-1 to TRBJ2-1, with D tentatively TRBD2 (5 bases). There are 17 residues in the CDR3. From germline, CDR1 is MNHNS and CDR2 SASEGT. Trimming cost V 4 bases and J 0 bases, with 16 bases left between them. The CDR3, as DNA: TGTGCCAGCAGTGTTATTGGTCGCGGAGGCTCCTACAATGAGCAGTTCTTC. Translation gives CASSVIGRGGSYNEQFF.

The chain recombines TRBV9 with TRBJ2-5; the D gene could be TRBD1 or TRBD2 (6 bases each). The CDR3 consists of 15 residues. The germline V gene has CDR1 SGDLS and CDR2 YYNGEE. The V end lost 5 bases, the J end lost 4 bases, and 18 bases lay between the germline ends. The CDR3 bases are TGTGCCAGCAGTATAGGGGGGAACGGTGGAGAGACCCAGTACTTC. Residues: CASSIGGNGGETQYF.

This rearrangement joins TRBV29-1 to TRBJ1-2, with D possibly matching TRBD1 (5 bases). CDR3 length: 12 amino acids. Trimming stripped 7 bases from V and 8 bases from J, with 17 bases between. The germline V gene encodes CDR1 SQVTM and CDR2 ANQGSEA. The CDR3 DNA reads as TGCAGCGCTCCCTCCGGGGGAAGCGGCTACACCTTC. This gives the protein CSAPSGGSGYTF.

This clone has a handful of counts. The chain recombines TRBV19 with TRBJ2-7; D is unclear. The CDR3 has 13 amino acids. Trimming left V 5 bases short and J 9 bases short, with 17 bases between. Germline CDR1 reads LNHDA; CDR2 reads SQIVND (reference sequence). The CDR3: CASSLDKGNRQYF. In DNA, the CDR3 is TGTGCCAGTAGTCTCGACAAGGGAAACAGGCAGTACTTC. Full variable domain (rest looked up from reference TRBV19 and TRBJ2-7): DGGITQSPKYLFRKEGQNVTLSCEQNLNHDAMYWYRQDPGQGLRLIYYSQIVNDFQKGDIAEGYSVSREKKESFPLTVTSAQKNPTAFYLCASSLDKGNRQYFGPGTRLTVT.

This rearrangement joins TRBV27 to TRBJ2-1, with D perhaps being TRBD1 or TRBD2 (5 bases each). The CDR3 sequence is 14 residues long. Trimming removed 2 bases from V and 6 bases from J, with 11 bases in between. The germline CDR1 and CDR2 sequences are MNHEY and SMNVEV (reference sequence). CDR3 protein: CASSLLPGPNEQFF. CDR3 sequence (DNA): TGTGCCAGCAGTTTACTTCCGGGGCCCAATGAGCAGTTCTTC.

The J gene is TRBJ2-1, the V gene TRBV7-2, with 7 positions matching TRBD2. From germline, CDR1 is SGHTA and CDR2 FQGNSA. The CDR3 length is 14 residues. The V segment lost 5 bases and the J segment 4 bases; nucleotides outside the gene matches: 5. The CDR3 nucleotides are TGTGCCAGCAGCCGACGGACTAGGTACAATGAGCAGTTCTTC. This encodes CASSRRTRYNEQFF.

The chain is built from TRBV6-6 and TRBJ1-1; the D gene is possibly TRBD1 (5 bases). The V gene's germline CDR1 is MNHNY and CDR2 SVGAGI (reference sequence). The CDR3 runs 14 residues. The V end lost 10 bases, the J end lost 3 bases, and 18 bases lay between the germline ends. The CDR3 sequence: CATMAGPQDTEAFF. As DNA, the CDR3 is TGTGCCACCATGGCGGGACCCCAGGACACTGAAGCTTTCTTT.

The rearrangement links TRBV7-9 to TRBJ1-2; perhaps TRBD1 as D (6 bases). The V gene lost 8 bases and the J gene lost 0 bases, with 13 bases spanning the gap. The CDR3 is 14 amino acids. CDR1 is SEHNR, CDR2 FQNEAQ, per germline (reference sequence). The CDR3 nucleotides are TGTGCCAGCCGGGGGGACACCACTAACTATGGCTACACCTTC. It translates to CASRGDTTNYGYTF.

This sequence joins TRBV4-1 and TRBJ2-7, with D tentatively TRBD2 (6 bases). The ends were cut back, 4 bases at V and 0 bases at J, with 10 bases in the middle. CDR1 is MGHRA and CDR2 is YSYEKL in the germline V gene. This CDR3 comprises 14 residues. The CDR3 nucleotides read TGCGCCAGCAGCCCTGCGGGGTTCTCCTACGAGCAGTACTTC. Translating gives CASSPAGFSYEQYF.

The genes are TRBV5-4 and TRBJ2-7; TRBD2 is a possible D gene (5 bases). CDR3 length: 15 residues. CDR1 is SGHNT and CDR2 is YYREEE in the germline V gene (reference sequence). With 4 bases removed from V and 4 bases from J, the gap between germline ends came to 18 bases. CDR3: CASSRDPGTGYEQYF. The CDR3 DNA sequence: TGTGCCAGCAGCCGCGACCCGGGAACGGGTTACGAGCAGTACTTC.

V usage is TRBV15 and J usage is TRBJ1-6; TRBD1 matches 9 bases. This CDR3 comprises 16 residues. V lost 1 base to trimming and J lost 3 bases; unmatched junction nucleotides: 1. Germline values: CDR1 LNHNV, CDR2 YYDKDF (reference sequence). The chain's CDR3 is CATSRGQGVYNSPLHF. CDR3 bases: TGTGCCACCAGCAGAGGACAGGGGGTCTATAATTCACCCCTCCACTTT.

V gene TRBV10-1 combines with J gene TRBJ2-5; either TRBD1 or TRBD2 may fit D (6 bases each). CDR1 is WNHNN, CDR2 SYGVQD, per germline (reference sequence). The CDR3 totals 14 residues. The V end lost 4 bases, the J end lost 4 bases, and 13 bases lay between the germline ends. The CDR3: CASSVGARGETQYF. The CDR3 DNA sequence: TGCGCCAGCAGTGTGGGGGCGCGGGGAGAGACCCAGTACTTC.

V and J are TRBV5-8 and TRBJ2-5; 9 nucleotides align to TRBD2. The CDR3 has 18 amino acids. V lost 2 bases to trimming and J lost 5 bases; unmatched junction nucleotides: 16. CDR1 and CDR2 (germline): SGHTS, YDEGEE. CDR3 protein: CASSLSKSSGNERETQYF. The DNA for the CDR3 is TGTGCCAGCAGCTTATCAAAGTCTAGCGGGAATGAGCGGGAGACCCAGTACTTC.

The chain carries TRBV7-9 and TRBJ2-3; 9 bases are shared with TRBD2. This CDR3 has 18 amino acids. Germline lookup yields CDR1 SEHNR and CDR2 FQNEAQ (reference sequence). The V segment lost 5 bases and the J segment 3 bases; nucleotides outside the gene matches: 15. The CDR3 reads CASSTPPGLALKTDTQYF. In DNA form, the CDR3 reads TGTGCCAGCAGCACCCCCCCCGGACTAGCGTTGAAGACAGATACGCAGTATTTT.

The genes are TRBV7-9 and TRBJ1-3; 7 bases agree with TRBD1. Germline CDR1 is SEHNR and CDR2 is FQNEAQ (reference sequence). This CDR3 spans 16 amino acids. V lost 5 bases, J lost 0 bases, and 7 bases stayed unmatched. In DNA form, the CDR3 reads TGTGCCAGCAGCCCCAGGGGGGGAACCTCTGGAAACACCATATATTTT. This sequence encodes CASSPRGGTSGNTIYF.

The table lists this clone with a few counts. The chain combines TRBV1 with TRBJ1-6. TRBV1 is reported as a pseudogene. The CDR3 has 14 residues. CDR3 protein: CTSSQDRFNSPLHF. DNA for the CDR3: TGCACCAGCAGCCAAGATCGGTTTAATTCACCCCTCCACTTT.

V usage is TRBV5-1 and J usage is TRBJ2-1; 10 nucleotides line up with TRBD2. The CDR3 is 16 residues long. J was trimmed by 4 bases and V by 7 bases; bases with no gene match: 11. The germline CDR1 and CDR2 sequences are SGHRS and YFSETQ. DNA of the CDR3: TGCGCCAGCTTCGTCCTAGCGGGAGTAGGTTACAATGAGCAGTTCTTC. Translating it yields CASFVLAGVGYNEQFF.

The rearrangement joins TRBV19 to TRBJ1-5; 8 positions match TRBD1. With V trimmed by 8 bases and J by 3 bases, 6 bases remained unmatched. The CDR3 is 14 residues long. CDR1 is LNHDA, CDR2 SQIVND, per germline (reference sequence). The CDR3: CASWGQVVNQPQHF. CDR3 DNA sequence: TGTGCCAGTTGGGGACAGGTCGTCAATCAGCCCCAGCATTTT. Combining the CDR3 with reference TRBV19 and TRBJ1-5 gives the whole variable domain DGGITQSPKYLFRKEGQNVTLSCEQNLNHDAMYWYRQDPGQGLRLIYYSQIVNDFQKGDIAEGYSVSREKKESFPLTVTSAQKNPTAFYLCASWGQVVNQPQHFGDGTRLSIL.

The DNA of the CDR3 is TGTGCCAGCAGTTACGGGGGAACCCAAGAGACCCAGTACTTC. Translation gives CASSYGGTQETQYF. V usage is TRBV6-5 and J usage is TRBJ2-5, with D perhaps matching TRBD1 or TRBD2 (5 bases each). Germline lookup yields CDR1 MNHEY and CDR2 SVGAGI. The CDR3 contains 14 residues. V lost 2 bases and J 1 base, leaving 8 bases between the germline ends.

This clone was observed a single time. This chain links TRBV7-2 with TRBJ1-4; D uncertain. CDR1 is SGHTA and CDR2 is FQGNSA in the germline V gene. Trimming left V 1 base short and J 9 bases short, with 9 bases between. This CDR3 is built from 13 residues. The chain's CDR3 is CASSLDQHQKLFF. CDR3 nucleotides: TGTGCCAGCAGCTTAGACCAGCACCAAAAACTGTTTTTT.